This is a list of T cell receptor beta chains from one sample in a study of blood T cell repertoires in COVID-19. The table came from immunoSEQ multiplex PCR; TCRdb's copy has only in-frame clones and leaves some out. The repertoire consists of about 140,000 clones, with approximately 91% occurring once and the leading ten covering roughly a tenth. Sequenced: peripheral blood. These receptor sequences come from a man aged 45-60 years with active or convalescent COVID-19. Both conserved end residues are part of each CDR3. A D gene is named only where the DNA matches it firmly. Clone size, where shown, is once, few, many, or a class for clones that have expanded.

clone size	D gene	V gene	J gene	CDR3 DNA	CDR3 protein
NA	TRBD2	TRBV19	TRBJ2-7	TGTGCCAGTAGTACGGGACTAGCGGGAGGGCCTCTCGAGCAGTACTTC	CASSTGLAGGPLEQYF
NA	TRBD2	TRBV9	TRBJ2-3	TGTGCCAGCAGCGTAGCTAGGAGCGGGAGGTCAGATACGCAGTATTTT	CASSVARSGRSDTQYF
NA	NA	TRBV7-9	TRBJ1-6	TGTGCCAGCAGCTTAGTCGGGGGTGGAGGAGCTGATTCACCCCTCCACTTT	CASSLVGGGGADSPLHF
once	TRBD1	TRBV7-8	TRBJ1-5	TGTGCCAGCAGCTTAGAGGGGGCATATTATAGCAATCAGCCCCAGCATTTT	CASSLEGAYYSNQPQHF
NA	NA	TRBV6-5	TRBJ1-4	TGTGCCAGCAGTTCAGCCCCAGGGGCAACTAATGAAAAACTGTTTTTT	CASSSAPGATNEKLFF
NA	TRBD1	TRBV5-6	TRBJ1-4	TGTGCCAGCAGCCCGGGACAGGGAAGAGAAAAACTGTTTTTT	CASSPGQGREKLFF
NA	TRBD1	TRBV30	TRBJ2-7	TGTGCCTGGAGTGACCAACAGGGGCACGAGCAGTACTTC	CAWSDQQGHEQYF
NA	NA	TRBV30	TRBJ1-1	TGTGCCTGGAGTTTGGGGAGAGCTTTCTTT	CAWSLGRAFF
NA	NA	TRBV5-6	TRBJ1-5	TGTGCCAGCAGCTTGTATCAGGGAAACAGCAATCAGCCCCAGCATTTT	CASSLYQGNSNQPQHF
NA	TRBD1	TRBV15	TRBJ1-1	TGTGCCACCAGCAGAAGGACAGGGGACACTGAAGCTTTCTTT	CATSRRTGDTEAFF
NA	TRBD1	TRBV6-6	TRBJ2-1	TGTGCCAGCAGTTACAGAGGACAGGGAACCGATGAGCAGTTCTTC	CASSYRGQGTDEQFF
NA	TRBD2	TRBV2	TRBJ2-1	TGTGCCAGCGGGGGACTAGCGGGAGGTATATATGAGCAGTTCTTC	CASGGLAGGIYEQFF
NA	TRBD1	TRBV5-8	TRBJ2-7	TGTGCCAGCAGCTTGGGGTTGCCGGGACAGGGGGTCTCCGAGCAGTACTTC	CASSLGLPGQGVSEQYF
few	NA	TRBV7-9	TRBJ2-7	TGTGCCAGCAGCAGACTAGGGGACGCCTCCTACGAGCAGTACTTC	CASSRLGDASYEQYF
NA	NA	TRBV2	TRBJ2-7	TGTGCCAAAGGGGCTACTAACTCCTACGAGCAGTACTTC	CAKGATNSYEQYF
NA	TRBD1	TRBV6-5	TRBJ2-1	TGTGCCAGCATTAAGGGGGCGGGTGAGCAGTTCTTC	CASIKGAGEQFF
NA	TRBD2	TRBV4-2	TRBJ2-7	TGTGCCAGCAGCCAAGAAGGGAGGGGCAGTACCTACGAGCAGTACTTC	CASSQEGRGSTYEQYF
once	NA	TRBV5-4	TRBJ2-7	TGTGCCAGCAGCCCGAGGACAGTTTCCTACGAGCAGTACTTC	CASSPRTVSYEQYF
NA	NA	TRBV24-1	TRBJ2-1	TGTGCCACCAGTGATTTGAAAGGAGGACAGTACAATGAGCAGTTCTTC	CATSDLKGGQYNEQFF
NA	NA	TRBV9	TRBJ1-5	TGTGCCAGCAGCGTAAGGGAGTCTCAGCCCCAGCATTTT	CASSVRESQPQHF
NA	NA	TRBV28	TRBJ1-5	TGTGCCAGCAGTCCGGGGGGGGGCAATCAGCCCCAGCATTTT	CASSPGGGNQPQHF
NA	NA	TRBV3-1/TRBV3-2	TRBJ2-1	TGTGCCAGCAGCCAAGAACTATACAATGAGCAGTTCTTC	CASSQELYNEQFF
few	NA	TRBV3-1/TRBV3-2	TRBJ2-7	TGTGCCACCGAACTTCCTCTCTTC	CATELPLF
NA	TRBD1	TRBV5-6	TRBJ2-2	TGTGCCAGCAGCCCCGACAGGGCGTCGTACACCGGGGAGCTGTTTTTT	CASSPDRASYTGELFF
NA	NA	TRBV15	TRBJ2-7	TGTGCCACCAGCAGAGAGGGGCGCGAGCAGTACTTC	CATSREGREQYF
NA	NA	TRBV15	TRBJ2-1	TGTGCCACCAGCAGAGATATGGTGTTTTCCCCTACTACAAATGAGCAGTTCTTC	CATSRDMVFSPTTNEQFF
NA	NA	TRBV9	TRBJ2-7	TGTGCCAGCAGCGTAGACCCAGACGGCAGGGGCGAGCAGTACTTC	CASSVDPDGRGEQYF
few	NA	TRBV7-9	TRBJ1-1	TGTGCCAGCAGCTCGAACTTAGGACAGACCCTGAACACTGAAGCTTTCTTT	CASSSNLGQTLNTEAFF
NA	TRBD2	TRBV28	TRBJ2-7	TGTGCCAGCAGCCAACAAGGGACTAGCTCCTACGAGCAGTACTTC	CASSQQGTSSYEQYF
NA	TRBD1	TRBV6-5	TRBJ2-7	TGTGCCACCTTAGGACAGGGTAAACGCTACGAGCAGTACTTC	CATLGQGKRYEQYF
few	TRBD1	TRBV28	TRBJ2-3	TGTGCCAGCAGACCACAGGGGACAGATACGCAGTATTTT	CASRPQGTDTQYF
NA	TRBD2	TRBV4-1	TRBJ2-7	TGCGCCAGCAGCCAACGAGTGGAGGGAGGGTCCTACGAGCAGTACTTC	CASSQRVEGGSYEQYF
few	TRBD1	TRBV6-6	TRBJ1-5	TGTGCCAGCAGCAACAAGAGAGGGACAGGGGGTTCCTATAGCAATCAGCCCCAGCATTTT	CASSNKRGTGGSYSNQPQHF
NA	TRBD1	TRBV7-6	TRBJ2-7	TGTGCCAGCAGTTTAGGGACTCCGGGACAGGGGTCTTACGAGCAGTACTTC	CASSLGTPGQGSYEQYF
NA	TRBD1	TRBV7-3	TRBJ2-1	TGTGCCAGCAGCTACCCGGGACAGGGTAAGTTCTTC	CASSYPGQGKFF